These T cell receptor beta chains were read from a single sample in a study of cytomegalovirus exposure and HLA in healthy donors. Sequencing was performed with immunoSEQ multiplex PCR; in TCRdb, only in-frame clones are kept and a portion is missing. The sample gives approximately 90,000 clones, roughly 73% of which show up once; roughly 2% is in the top ten. The sample consisted of PBMCs. The receptors were sampled from a boy aged 5-17 years in good health and CMV-seronegative. The CDR3 runs from the conserved cysteine through the conserved F or W. D genes are given only for firm matches. The listing skips clone size in some rows; elsewhere it reads once, few, many or a size class.

j_call: TRBJ1-5
v_call: TRBV6-5
clone_size: -
d_call: TRBD1
cdr3_aa: CASSSTRTGGQHF
cdr3_nt: TGTGCCAGCAGTTCGACCAGGACAGGGGGCCAGCATTTT

j_call: TRBJ2-1
v_call: TRBV4-2
clone_size: once
d_call: TRBD1
cdr3_aa: CASSPRAGTGSNNEQFF
cdr3_nt: TGTGCCAGCAGCCCTCGTGCGGGGACAGGGAGCAACAATGAGCAGTTCTTC

j_call: TRBJ1-5
v_call: TRBV4-1
clone_size: -
d_call: -
cdr3_aa: CASSQADLSNQPQHF
cdr3_nt: TGCGCCAGCAGCCAAGCGGACTTAAGCAATCAGCCCCAGCATTTT

j_call: TRBJ1-5
v_call: TRBV19
clone_size: -
d_call: TRBD1
cdr3_aa: CASSPGQPTLPQHF
cdr3_nt: TGTGCCAGTAGTCCGGGACAGCCGACACTGCCCCAGCATTTT

j_call: TRBJ2-6
v_call: TRBV30
clone_size: -
d_call: -
cdr3_aa: CAWARGAAGANVLTF
cdr3_nt: TGTGCCTGGGCTCGTGGGGCCGCTGGGGCCAACGTCCTGACTTTC

j_call: TRBJ2-5
v_call: TRBV30
clone_size: -
d_call: -
cdr3_aa: CAWSTVSQSPQYF
cdr3_nt: TGTGCCTGGAGTACAGTTTCTCAGTCCCCCCAGTACTTC

j_call: TRBJ2-1
v_call: TRBV27
clone_size: -
d_call: -
cdr3_aa: CASTRGDEQFF
cdr3_nt: TGTGCCAGCACGCGGGGCGATGAGCAGTTCTTC

j_call: TRBJ1-1
v_call: TRBV10-3
clone_size: -
d_call: -
cdr3_aa: CAISQTGNTEAFF
cdr3_nt: TGTGCCATCAGTCAGACAGGGAACACTGAAGCTTTCTTT

j_call: TRBJ1-5
v_call: TRBV9
clone_size: -
d_call: -
cdr3_aa: CASSAGNSRHQPQHF
cdr3_nt: TGTGCCAGCAGCGCAGGAAACAGCCGCCATCAGCCCCAGCATTTT

j_call: TRBJ2-5
v_call: TRBV10-3
clone_size: -
d_call: TRBD2
cdr3_aa: CAISDGSVGGEETQYF
cdr3_nt: TGTGCCATCAGTGATGGAAGCGTTGGGGGGGAAGAGACCCAGTACTTC

j_call: TRBJ1-2
v_call: TRBV5-4
clone_size: -
d_call: -
cdr3_aa: CASSLDRNYGYTF
cdr3_nt: TGTGCCAGCAGCTTGGACAGGAACTATGGCTACACCTTC

j_call: TRBJ1-2
v_call: TRBV27
clone_size: -
d_call: TRBD1
cdr3_aa: CASSPPGTGLWGYTF
cdr3_nt: TGTGCCAGCAGTCCCCCCGGGACAGGGTTATGGGGCTACACCTTC

j_call: TRBJ2-7
v_call: TRBV19
clone_size: -
d_call: -
cdr3_aa: CASSWGTLSSYEQYF
cdr3_nt: TGTGCCAGTAGTTGGGGGACACTGAGCTCCTACGAGCAGTACTTC

j_call: TRBJ2-1
v_call: TRBV4-3
clone_size: few
d_call: TRBD2
cdr3_aa: CASSQEAQRGGSEQFF
cdr3_nt: TGCGCCAGCAGCCAAGAGGCCCAGCGGGGAGGGAGTGAGCAGTTCTTC

j_call: TRBJ2-7
v_call: TRBV5-4
clone_size: -
d_call: TRBD1
cdr3_aa: CASRSYRDSSYEQYF
cdr3_nt: TGTGCCAGCAGGTCATACCGGGACAGTTCCTACGAGCAGTACTTC

j_call: TRBJ1-5
v_call: TRBV27
clone_size: -
d_call: TRBD1
cdr3_aa: CASGQGSNQPQHF
cdr3_nt: TGTGCCAGCGGACAGGGGAGCAATCAGCCCCAGCATTTT

j_call: TRBJ1-2
v_call: TRBV25-1
clone_size: few
d_call: -
cdr3_aa: CASSELGRTMGYTF
cdr3_nt: TGTGCCAGCAGTGAATTAGGGCGGACTATGGGCTACACCTTC

j_call: TRBJ2-7
v_call: TRBV6-5
clone_size: -
d_call: -
cdr3_aa: CASSTLAGRGYEQYF
cdr3_nt: TGTGCCAGCAGTACGCTGGCGGGAAGGGGTTACGAGCAGTACTTC

j_call: TRBJ1-5
v_call: TRBV28
clone_size: -
d_call: TRBD1
cdr3_aa: CASATGVVSNQPQHF
cdr3_nt: TGTGCCAGCGCCACAGGGGTAGTGAGCAATCAGCCCCAGCATTTT

j_call: TRBJ2-5
v_call: TRBV11-3
clone_size: -
d_call: -
cdr3_aa: CASSLNGGETQYF
cdr3_nt: TGTGCCAGCAGCTTAAATGGCGGGGAGACCCAGTACTTC

j_call: TRBJ1-2
v_call: TRBV5-1
clone_size: -
d_call: -
cdr3_aa: CASSLLMKGLNGYTF
cdr3_nt: TGCGCCAGCAGCCTCCTTATGAAGGGACTCAATGGCTACACCTTC

j_call: TRBJ1-2
v_call: TRBV6-5
clone_size: few
d_call: TRBD1
cdr3_aa: CASSQQGAGGYTF
cdr3_nt: TGTGCCAGCAGTCAACAGGGGGCAGGTGGCTACACCTTC

j_call: TRBJ2-3
v_call: TRBV5-1
clone_size: -
d_call: -
cdr3_aa: CASSREDTQYF
cdr3_nt: TGCGCCAGCAGCCGCGAGGATACGCAGTATTTT

j_call: TRBJ2-7
v_call: TRBV10-2
clone_size: -
d_call: TRBD1
cdr3_aa: CASLQGAEQYF
cdr3_nt: TGCGCCAGTCTACAGGGGGCCGAGCAGTACTTC

j_call: TRBJ2-5
v_call: TRBV4-3
clone_size: few
d_call: -
cdr3_aa: CASSQDPLSIAETQYF
cdr3_nt: TGCGCCAGCAGCCAAGATCCACTCTCGATAGCGGAGACCCAGTACTTC

j_call: TRBJ2-7
v_call: TRBV5-1
clone_size: -
d_call: -
cdr3_aa: CASSFNRGAGEQYF
cdr3_nt: TGCGCCAGCAGCTTTAACCGGGGGGCCGGCGAGCAGTACTTC

j_call: TRBJ2-5
v_call: TRBV28
clone_size: -
d_call: TRBD1
cdr3_aa: CASRGTGRQQTQYF
cdr3_nt: TGTGCCAGCAGAGGGACAGGGCGGCAACAGACCCAGTACTTC

j_call: TRBJ2-3
v_call: TRBV6-1
clone_size: -
d_call: TRBD2
cdr3_aa: CASRTRVADTQYF
cdr3_nt: TGTGCCAGCCGGACTAGGGTGGCAGATACGCAGTATTTT

j_call: TRBJ2-5
v_call: TRBV2
clone_size: -
d_call: TRBD2
cdr3_aa: CASGLTSGGAETQYF
cdr3_nt: TGTGCCAGCGGTCTGACTAGCGGGGGGGCGGAGACCCAGTACTTC

j_call: TRBJ2-7
v_call: TRBV5-4
clone_size: -
d_call: -
cdr3_aa: CASSLHGGSSGQYF
cdr3_nt: TGTGCCAGCAGCTTACACGGAGGATCTTCAGGGCAGTACTTC

j_call: TRBJ2-7
v_call: TRBV9
clone_size: -
d_call: -
cdr3_aa: CASSSLAESYYEQYF
cdr3_nt: TGTGCCAGCAGCTCCTTAGCGGAGTCTTACTACGAGCAGTACTTC

j_call: TRBJ1-6
v_call: TRBV7-3
clone_size: few
d_call: TRBD1
cdr3_aa: CASRFTGTGISPLHF
cdr3_nt: TGTGCCAGCAGATTTACCGGGACAGGGATTTCACCCCTCCACTTT

j_call: TRBJ1-2
v_call: TRBV29-1
clone_size: once
d_call: -
cdr3_aa: CSVEQYYGYTF
cdr3_nt: TGCAGCGTTGAACAGTACTATGGCTACACCTTC

j_call: TRBJ2-2
v_call: TRBV9
clone_size: -
d_call: TRBD2
cdr3_aa: CASSASLQRGRGTGELFF
cdr3_nt: TGTGCCAGCAGCGCCTCCCTCCAGCGGGGCCGCGGCACCGGGGAGCTGTTTTTT

j_call: TRBJ1-2
v_call: TRBV27
clone_size: -
d_call: -
cdr3_aa: CASSFSGVSYTF
cdr3_nt: TGTGCCAGCAGTTTCTCGGGGGTCTCGTACACCTTC

j_call: TRBJ2-7
v_call: TRBV27
clone_size: few
d_call: TRBD1
cdr3_aa: CASSSIDRVHEQYF
cdr3_nt: TGTGCCAGCAGTTCCATCGACAGGGTACACGAGCAGTACTTC

j_call: TRBJ2-1
v_call: TRBV5-4
clone_size: -
d_call: -
cdr3_aa: CASSFRLGPFTDEQFF
cdr3_nt: TGTGCCAGCAGCTTTCGTCTTGGGCCCTTCACCGATGAGCAGTTCTTC

j_call: TRBJ2-7
v_call: TRBV7-2
clone_size: -
d_call: TRBD2
cdr3_aa: CASNSHLAGETYEQYF
cdr3_nt: TGTGCCAGCAACTCTCACCTAGCGGGAGAGACCTACGAGCAGTACTTC

j_call: TRBJ1-2
v_call: TRBV5-4
clone_size: -
d_call: -
cdr3_aa: CASSFWEGWEGYTF
cdr3_nt: TGTGCCAGCAGCTTTTGGGAGGGTTGGGAAGGCTACACCTTC

j_call: TRBJ2-7
v_call: TRBV11-2
clone_size: -
d_call: TRBD1
cdr3_aa: CASSSGQGYEQYF
cdr3_nt: TGTGCCAGCAGCTCCGGACAGGGGTACGAGCAGTACTTC

j_call: TRBJ2-1
v_call: TRBV13
clone_size: -
d_call: TRBD2
cdr3_aa: CASSTSWGGSYNEQFF
cdr3_nt: TGTGCCAGCAGCACCTCGTGGGGGGGTTCCTACAATGAGCAGTTCTTC

j_call: TRBJ2-5
v_call: TRBV21-1
clone_size: -
d_call: -
cdr3_aa: CASNHLTGYQETQYF
cdr3_nt: TGTGCCAGTAACCACCTGACAGGGTACCAAGAGACCCAGTACTTC

j_call: TRBJ1-2
v_call: TRBV7-9
clone_size: -
d_call: TRBD1
cdr3_aa: CASSSSRDRNGYGYTF
cdr3_nt: TGTGCCAGCAGCTCGTCCCGGGACAGGAATGGCTATGGCTACACCTTC

j_call: TRBJ2-2
v_call: TRBV7-8
clone_size: -
d_call: -
cdr3_aa: CASSSRWTGELFF
cdr3_nt: TGTGCCAGCAGCTCACGGTGGACCGGGGAGCTGTTTTTT

j_call: TRBJ1-2
v_call: TRBV2
clone_size: -
d_call: -
cdr3_aa: CASSEGLSLYGYTF
cdr3_nt: TGTGCCAGCAGTGAAGGACTGTCCCTCTATGGCTACACCTTC

j_call: TRBJ1-5
v_call: TRBV25-1
clone_size: -
d_call: -
cdr3_aa: CASSELTGNQPQHF
cdr3_nt: TGTGCCAGCAGTGAATTAACAGGGAATCAGCCCCAGCATTTT

j_call: TRBJ2-6
v_call: TRBV5-1
clone_size: -
d_call: -
cdr3_aa: CASSLLQGKAGANVLTF
cdr3_nt: TGCGCCAGCAGCTTGTTACAGGGAAAGGCTGGGGCCAACGTCCTGACTTTC

j_call: TRBJ1-5
v_call: TRBV19
clone_size: -
d_call: TRBD1
cdr3_aa: CASAGGPGQPQHF
cdr3_nt: TGTGCCAGTGCAGGGGGGCCGGGACAGCCCCAGCATTTT

j_call: TRBJ1-5
v_call: TRBV4-1
clone_size: -
d_call: TRBD1
cdr3_aa: CASSPGQANQPQHF
cdr3_nt: TGCGCCAGCAGCCCGGGACAGGCCAATCAGCCCCAGCATTTT

j_call: TRBJ1-5
v_call: TRBV10-3
clone_size: -
d_call: -
cdr3_aa: CAITRGAPTQQPQHF
cdr3_nt: TGTGCCATCACACGGGGGGCCCCTACCCAACAGCCCCAGCATTTT

j_call: TRBJ2-3
v_call: TRBV30
clone_size: -
d_call: TRBD1
cdr3_aa: CAWSVRTGGTQYF
cdr3_nt: TGTGCCTGGAGTGTACGCACAGGGGGGACGCAGTATTTT

j_call: TRBJ2-1
v_call: TRBV9
clone_size: -
d_call: -
cdr3_aa: CASSGASDVYSEQFF
cdr3_nt: TGTGCCAGCAGCGGCGCTAGCGACGTGTATAGTGAGCAGTTCTTC

j_call: TRBJ2-5
v_call: TRBV7-8
clone_size: once
d_call: TRBD2
cdr3_aa: CASSWSSGGAGETQYF
cdr3_nt: TGTGCCAGCAGCTGGTCTAGCGGGGGGGCCGGAGAGACCCAGTACTTC

j_call: TRBJ1-4
v_call: TRBV19
clone_size: few
d_call: -
cdr3_aa: CASSPRILNEKLFF
cdr3_nt: TGTGCCAGTAGTCCTAGGATCCTTAATGAAAAACTGTTTTTT

j_call: TRBJ2-3
v_call: TRBV6-4
clone_size: -
d_call: -
cdr3_aa: CASSVASSTDTQYF
cdr3_nt: TGTGCCAGCAGTGTGGCTTCTAGCACAGATACGCAGTATTTT

j_call: TRBJ1-1
v_call: TRBV27
clone_size: -
d_call: TRBD1
cdr3_aa: CASRSLTGGTEAFF
cdr3_nt: TGTGCCAGCCGGAGCCTGACAGGGGGGACTGAAGCTTTCTTT

j_call: TRBJ1-2
v_call: TRBV7-9
clone_size: -
d_call: TRBD1
cdr3_aa: CASNPTGTGGMDYGYTF
cdr3_nt: TGTGCCAGCAACCCAACCGGGACAGGGGGTATGGACTATGGCTACACCTTC

j_call: TRBJ1-2
v_call: TRBV27
clone_size: -
d_call: -
cdr3_aa: CASSPTGSLYGYTF
cdr3_nt: TGTGCCAGCAGCCCCACAGGTAGTCTCTATGGCTACACCTTC

j_call: TRBJ1-6
v_call: TRBV11-1
clone_size: -
d_call: -
cdr3_aa: CASSSSYREHNSPLHF
cdr3_nt: TGTGCCAGCAGCTCCAGCTACAGGGAGCATAATTCACCCCTCCACTTT